The text below deals with one T cell receptor beta chain. Its specific antigen is unknown. Base qualities are missing; no much larger clone stands one base away. Read against the paper, the sample's time point label means: baseline before first vaccination. Vaccinee samples were obtained from the UK trials COV001 and COV002, which included a single-blind randomized controlled phase 2/3 trial of AZD1222 (ChAdOx1 nCoV-19) in healthy adults. Trial participant PBMC samples were collected at day 0 and day 28 after the second dose for TCRbeta chain sequencing. The source of the sample is a study of T cell responses to AZD1222 COVID-19 vaccine (dated by TCRdb to 2020 to 2023). Describing the broader study: AZD1222 recipients with second doses at about 4 weeks or about 12 weeks were pooled, because spike-specific TCR depth and breadth did not differ between schedules. A total of just over 230 trial participants underwent TCR sequencing, of whom about 200 had received two doses of AZD1222 and around 25 had received two doses of the MenACWY control vaccine. Trial participants were enrolled by age into 18-55, 56-69 and 70-plus year subgroups, with approximately 150, 30 and 60 TCR-sequenced participants respectively.

Study-level results and caveats: After two AZD1222 doses, both the breadth and the depth of spike-specific TCRs were significantly higher than at day 0 and than in MenACWY recipients. CD4 TCRs associated with the vaccine covered the entire spike protein, and the dominant responses were in regions 160-218 and 743-854. No day 14 peak-response samples were available, so repertoires were characterized only after the peak T cell response. Participants were mostly white British and included more females than males, and it was suggested by the authors that clonal diversity may have been underestimated. In the small 56-69-year group, the increase in depth fell short of significance, most likely because of low power. Epitopes outside the regions mutated in the B.1.351 and B.1.1.7 variants were reportedly recognized by nearly half of the unique spike-specific TCRs. Conclusions about previously exposed vaccinees are limited because only six or seven AZD1222 recipients were SARS-CoV-2 seropositive at baseline.

From the cysteine up to the phenylalanine, the CDR3 has a length of 17 residues. CDR3 DNA only is kept here, 51 bases in frame from base 1. Unmatched junction bases come to 10, with V trimmed by 0 bases and J by 4 bases. The germline V gene supplies CDR1 SGHRS and CDR2 YFSETQ. The CDR3 regions of human TCRbeta chains were subjected to immunosequencing. The source study handled its data this way. Repertoire TCRs were checked for matches against a reference library of SARS-CoV-2-specific TCRs that had been generated using the MIRA antigen-specificity platform. Breadth meant the fraction of unique TCRs that were SARS-CoV-2-associated, whereas depth meant the fraction of total T cells that were SARS-CoV-2-associated. Using the MIRA data, each spike-specific TCR was assigned both to the spike region to which the TCR was reactive and to a CD4 or CD8 class. Log10-transformed breadth and depth values were compared by one-way ANOVA with Sidak's multiple comparisons tests. TCRdb took this table from immuneACCESS and kept in-frame rearrangements with V and J called. Such tables lack part of the clones; where checked against another copy, unresolved V genes explain under half of the gap, and the rest is unexplained. V, J and clone size are taken as reported in that table, and D and trimming were inferred from the DNA itself. The sample yields around 58,000 clones; about 86% were counted once. Jointly, the top ten make up roughly 10% of the sample.

The source was peripheral blood, collected on day 0 of AZD1222 vaccination. The V gene is TRBV5-1 and the J gene is TRBJ2-5; TRBD1 matches 9 bases in the middle. The sequence came from an adult in good health. The CDR3 sequence is CASSLAFGTGRGETQYF. The bases are TGCGCCAGCAGCTTGGCCTTCGGGACAGGGAGGGGAGAGACCCAGTACTTC.